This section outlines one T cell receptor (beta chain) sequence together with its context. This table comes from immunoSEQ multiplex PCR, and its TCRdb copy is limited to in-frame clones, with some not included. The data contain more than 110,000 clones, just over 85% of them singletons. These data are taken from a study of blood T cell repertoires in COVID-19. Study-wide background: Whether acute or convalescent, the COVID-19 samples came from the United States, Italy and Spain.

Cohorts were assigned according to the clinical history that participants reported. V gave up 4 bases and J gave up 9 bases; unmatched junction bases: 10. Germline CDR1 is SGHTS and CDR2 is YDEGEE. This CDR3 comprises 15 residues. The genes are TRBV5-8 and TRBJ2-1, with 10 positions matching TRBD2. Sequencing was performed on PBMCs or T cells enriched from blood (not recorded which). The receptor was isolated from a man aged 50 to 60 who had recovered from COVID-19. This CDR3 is CASSPYLAGEGEQFF. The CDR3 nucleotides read TGTGCCAGCAGCCCGTATCTAGCGGGAGAGGGTGAGCAGTTCTTC. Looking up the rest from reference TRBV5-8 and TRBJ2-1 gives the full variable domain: EAGVTQSPTHLIKTRGQQATLRCSPISGHTSVYWYQQALGLGLQFLLWYDEGEERNRGNFPPRFSGRQFPNYSSELNVNALELEDSALYLCASSPYLAGEGEQFFGPGTRLTVL.